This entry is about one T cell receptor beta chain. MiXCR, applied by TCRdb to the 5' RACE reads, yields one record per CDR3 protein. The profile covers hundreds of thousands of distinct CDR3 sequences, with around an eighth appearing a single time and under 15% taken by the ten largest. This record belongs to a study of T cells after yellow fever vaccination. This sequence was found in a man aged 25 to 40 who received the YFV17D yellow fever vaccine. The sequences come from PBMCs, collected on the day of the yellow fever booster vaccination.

The CDR3 spells CASSQVLTGAREQYF. In DNA form, the CDR3 reads TGTGCCAGCAGCCAAGTGTTGACGGGAGCAAGGGAGCAGTACTTC. The rearrangement joins TRBV3-1 to TRBJ2-7; possible D gene TRBD2, 6 bases. CDR1 is LGHDT, CDR2 YNNKEL, per germline (reference sequence). The V end lost 1 base, the J end lost 7 bases, and 17 bases lay between the germline ends. The CDR3 is made up of 15 amino acids.